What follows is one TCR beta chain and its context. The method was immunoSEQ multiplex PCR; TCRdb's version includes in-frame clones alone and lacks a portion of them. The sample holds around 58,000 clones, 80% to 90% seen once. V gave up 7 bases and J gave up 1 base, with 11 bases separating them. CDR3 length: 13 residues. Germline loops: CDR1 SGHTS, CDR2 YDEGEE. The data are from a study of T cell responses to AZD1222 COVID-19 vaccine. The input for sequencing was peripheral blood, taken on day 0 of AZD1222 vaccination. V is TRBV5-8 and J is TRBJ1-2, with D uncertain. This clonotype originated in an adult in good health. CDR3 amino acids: CASGRTGNYGYTF. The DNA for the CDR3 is TGTGCCAGCGGTCGGACGGGTAACTATGGCTACACCTTC.